This T cell receptor (beta chain) is from a study of T-cell reconstitution after alpha-beta-depleted transplantation in children. For TCRbeta, the library was prepared with unique molecular identifiers. TCRdb reprocessed the PCR reads with MiXCR, giving one entry per CDR3 protein. This sample has about 110,000 distinct CDR3 sequences, with about a tenth found just once. This CDR3 is 15 amino acids long. Germline CDR1 and CDR2: SGHKS and YYEKEE (reference sequence). V gave up 5 bases and J gave up 6 bases, with 21 bases separating them. This clonotype was seen at least ten times. V and J are TRBV5-5 and TRBJ2-7; D is possibly TRBD1 (8 bases). This receptor was identified in a human donor who donated a stem cell graft to a child with acute lymphoblastic leukemia. The input for sequencing was PBMCs from the stem cell graft donor, taken from the stem cell graft. The CDR3 region has the DNA TGTGCCAGCAGACGGACACAGGGGGGGACGGGCGAGCAGTACTTC. It encodes CASRRTQGGTGEQYF. The full variable domain, rest sourced from reference TRBV5-5 and TRBJ2-7, is DAGVTQSPTHLIKTRGQQVTLRCSPISGHKSVSWYQQVLGQGPQFIFQYYEKEERGRGNFPDRFSARQFPNYSSELNVNALLLGDSALYLCASRRTQGGTGEQYFGPGTRLTVT.